One sample yielded the 15 T cell receptor beta chains listed below, sequenced in a study of blood T cell repertoires in COVID-19. The protocol was immunoSEQ multiplex PCR, while the TCRdb copy is restricted to in-frame clones and leaves out a portion. The sample shows under 250,000 clones, around 83% of them seen only once. The sequencing sample was made of peripheral blood. Receptors were obtained from a man in his forties or fifties with active or convalescent COVID-19.

V gene TRBV29-1 combines with J gene TRBJ2-1, with 11 bases fitting TRBD2. The CDR3 spans 18 residues. Germline-derived CDR1 and CDR2 are SQVTM and ANQGSEA. J gave up 8 bases and V 3 bases, and 18 bases lay outside the gene matches. The CDR3 coding sequence is TGCAGCGTTGATTTTAGCGGGAGGGCCCGAGGCGTACGCGATGAGCAGTTCTTC. Its protein is CSVDFSGRARGVRDEQFF.

This clone was picked up one time. The chain links TRBV7-3 to TRBJ1-1; D not certain. CDR3 length: 13 residues. The V gene's germline CDR1 is SGHTA and CDR2 FQGTGA. With 0 bases removed from V and 10 bases from J, the gap between germline ends came to 12 bases. CDR3 loop: CASSLTVDTGAFF. CDR3 nucleotides: TGTGCCAGCAGCTTAACGGTCGACACCGGAGCTTTCTTT.

This clone was counted a single time. The V call is TRBV18, the J call TRBJ2-5, with 10 nucleotides matching TRBD2. With V trimmed by 6 bases and J by 5 bases, 9 bases remained unmatched. Germline CDR1 is KGHSH and CDR2 is LQKENI. The CDR3 spans 15 residues. The CDR3 reads CASSQTTSGWETQYF. In nucleotides, the CDR3 is TGTGCCAGCTCTCAAACGACTAGCGGGTGGGAGACCCAGTACTTC.

The rearrangement links TRBV28 to TRBJ1-1; D may be TRBD1 (6 bases). The CDR3 covers 13 residues. V was trimmed by 7 bases and J by 1 base, leaving 10 bases between them. Per the germline V gene, CDR1 is MDHEN and CDR2 is SYDVKM. This CDR3 is CASTTGQNTEAFF. CDR3 nucleotide sequence: TGTGCCAGCACTACAGGGCAGAACACTGAAGCTTTCTTT.

The chain links TRBV10-3 to TRBJ2-3, with TRBD1 as a possible D gene (6 bases). This CDR3 is 16 amino acids long. Germline V gene data show CDR1 as ENHRY and CDR2 as SYGVKD. The V and J ends lost 0 bases and 4 bases respectively, with 14 bases between them. The DNA for the CDR3 is TGTGCCATCAGTGAGTCACAGGGCAAGGGCCCAGATACGCAGTATTTT. Its protein product is CAISESQGKGPDTQYF.

The V and J genes are TRBV5-8 and TRBJ2-3, with 11 positions matching TRBD1. The CDR3 spans 16 residues. The junction had 5 bases not matched to a gene; V was cut back by 4 bases and J by 1 base. Germline V gene lookup returns CDR1 SGHTS and CDR2 YDEGEE. The DNA of the CDR3 is TGTGCCAGCAGCCGAGGGACAGGGGGTGGCACAGATACGCAGTATTTT. Protein product: CASSRGTGGGTDTQYF.

This chain connects TRBV3-1 (or the pseudogene TRBV3-2) to TRBJ1-4, with 7 bases identical to TRBD1. After removal of 1 base from V and 11 bases from J, the junction contained 10 bases not matched to a gene. This CDR3 spans 15 amino acids. The germline gives CDR1 LGHDT, CDR2 YNNKEL (reference sequence). The CDR3 reads CASSQVDRARKKLFF. CDR3 bases: TGTGCCAGCAGCCAAGTAGACAGGGCGCGGAAGAAACTGTTTTTT.

The table lists this clone with a few counts. The chain employs TRBV7-3 and TRBJ2-1; tentatively, D is TRBD2 (6 bases). The CDR3 covers 13 residues. Trimming removed 5 bases at V and 12 bases at J, with 17 bases between. Germline CDR1 reads SGHTA; CDR2 reads FQGTGA. Here the CDR3 DNA reads TGTGCCAGCAGCCAGAGGCGGGAATTGGTGCAGTTCTTC. Translated: CASSQRRELVQFF.

The V and J genes are TRBV11-2 and TRBJ2-1; unclear D gene. Germline V gene lookup returns CDR1 SGHAT and CDR2 FQNNGV. V dropped 3 bases and J dropped 0 bases, with 18 bases sitting between them. There are 18 residues in the CDR3. Here the CDR3 DNA reads TGTGCCAGCAGCTTGGCGAGTCAAATACGGAGCTCCTACAATGAGCAGTTCTTC. This encodes CASSLASQIRSSYNEQFF.

This rearrangement joins TRBV19 to TRBJ1-4, with unresolved D. This CDR3 region has 14 residues. Germline-derived CDR1 and CDR2 are LNHDA and SQIVND (reference sequence). The V gene lost 3 bases and the J gene lost 8 bases, with 13 bases spanning the gap. The CDR3 region is CASSIGHLREKLFF. The CDR3, as DNA: TGTGCCAGTAGTATTGGGCATTTACGGGAAAAACTGTTTTTT.

This chain connects TRBV20-1 to TRBJ2-3; 8 bases align to TRBD2. This CDR3 region has 15 residues. V dropped 3 bases and J dropped 1; count of bases not matched to a gene: 6. The germline CDR1 and CDR2 sequences are DFQATT and SNEGSKA (reference sequence). CDR3 nucleotides: TGCAGTGCTAGTAGCGGGGCCGGGCGCACAGATACGCAGTATTTT. It codes for CSASSGAGRTDTQYF.

A note on this clone: A junction end diverges from the germline sequence, so it may reflect a read error. The chain is built from TRBV7-8 and TRBJ1-3, with D uncertain. CDR3 size: 16 residues. Germline V CDR1 and CDR2: SGHVS, FQNEAQ. CDR3 coding DNA: TGTGCCAGCAGCCTAGCGAGCGCGAGCTCTGGAAACACCATATATTTT. This gives the protein CASSLASASSGNTIYF.

This chain joins TRBV5-1 and TRBJ1-2; tentatively, D is TRBD1 (5 bases). The CDR3 totals 14 residues. Germline V CDR1 and CDR2: SGHRS, YFSETQ. Trimming pared 1 base from V and 2 bases from J, leaving 9 bases between. The CDR3 loop reads CASSLQGLNYGYTF. CDR3 DNA: TGCGCCAGCAGCTTGCAGGGCCTCAACTATGGCTACACCTTC.

On this clone itself: The identical CDR3 is also encoded by other nucleotide sequences in the sample. This chain uses TRBV7-9 with TRBJ1-5; D is unclear. CDR3 size: 12 residues. Germline values: CDR1 SEHNR, CDR2 FQNEAQ (reference sequence). V was pared by 2 bases and J by 3 bases, with 2 bases between. This chain's CDR3 is CASSLLNQPQHF. The CDR3 bases are TGTGCCAGCAGCTTACTCAATCAGCCCCAGCATTTT.

The V call is TRBV7-3, the J call TRBJ2-7, with D possibly being TRBD1 (5 bases). The CDR3 is made up of 12 amino acids. Germline values: CDR1 SGHTA, CDR2 FQGTGA. The CDR3 reads CVFKSGPYEQYF. In nucleotides, the CDR3 is TGTGTCTTTAAATCAGGGCCCTACGAGCAGTACTTC.